Listed below are T cell receptor beta chains from one sample, sequenced in a study of blood T cell repertoires in COVID-19. Profiling relied on immunoSEQ multiplex PCR, and the TCRdb table lists in-frame clones only, not all of them. The data show 100,000 or so clones, 85% seen once. Sequenced material: peripheral blood. The receptors here all came from a man aged 55 to 70 with acute or convalescent COVID-19. Each CDR3 is given with its conserved first and last residue. A D gene is named only where the DNA matches it firmly. A clone size is listed for some rows: how often the clone was seen (once, few, many), or a class if it is expanded.

D gene | J gene | V gene | clone size | CDR3 DNA | CDR3 protein
- | TRBJ2-4 | TRBV6-1 | once | TGTGCCAGCAGTGGACCACAGGGAGCGGCCAAAAACATTCAGTACTTC | CASSGPQGAAKNIQYF
- | TRBJ1-5 | TRBV5-6 | - | TGTGCCAGCAGCTTGGGGGGGCGTCAGCCCCAGCATTTT | CASSLGGRQPQHF
- | TRBJ2-7 | TRBV12-3/TRBV12-4 | - | TGTGCCAGCAGTATGCAGGGGATTTACGAGCAGTACTTC | CASSMQGIYEQYF
TRBD1 | TRBJ2-1 | TRBV9 | - | TGTGCCAGCAGCGTAAAGGGACAGAACAATGAGCAGTTCTTC | CASSVKGQNNEQFF
- | TRBJ2-1 | TRBV7-5 | - | TGTGCCAGAAGCTTAGTGTCTACAGGGGCCTGCAATGAGCAGTTCTTC | CARSLVSTGACNEQFF
- | TRBJ1-2 | TRBV10-3 | - | TGTGCCATCAGTGAGTCGGCCTCCAGTGCTCTCTATGGCTACACCTTC | CAISESASSALYGYTF
- | TRBJ2-2 | TRBV12-2 | once | TGTGCAAGTCGCTTAGACTCCCGGGACACCCAATGGGCCGGGGAGCTGTTTTTT | CASRLDSRDTQWAGELFF
- | TRBJ2-1 | TRBV27 | - | TGTGCCAGCAGTTTAGGTTCCCCAGGGAGGCTTGGCAATGAGCAGTTCTTC | CASSLGSPGRLGNEQFF
- | TRBJ1-2 | TRBV12-3/TRBV12-4 | many | TGTGCCAGCAGCCCCCGGACAACCTATGGCTACACCTTC | CASSPRTTYGYTF
- | TRBJ2-7 | TRBV6-1 | - | TGTGCCAGCAGTGAAGAGCAGGAATCCGAGCAGTACTTC | CASSEEQESEQYF
- | TRBJ2-7 | TRBV6-2/TRBV6-3 | - | TGTGCCAGCAGTTCCGGGACAACATACGAGCAGTACTTC | CASSSGTTYEQYF
TRBD2 | TRBJ2-7 | TRBV10-3 | - | TGTGCCATCAGTGAGGGTAGCGGGCTGGCCTACGAGCAGTACTTC | CAISEGSGLAYEQYF
TRBD2 | TRBJ2-5 | TRBV10-3 | - | TGTGCCACTCAGCGGGGGGGCCCTTCGGGCGAGACCCAGTACTTC | CATQRGGPSGETQYF
TRBD2 | TRBJ2-5 | TRBV3-1/TRBV3-2 | - | TGTGCCAGCAGCCCGCGTACTAGCGGCTTCCAAGAGACCCAGTACTTC | CASSPRTSGFQETQYF
TRBD1 | TRBJ1-4 | TRBV7-8 | - | TGTGCCAGCAGCTTAGCGCGGGACAGGGGGCGCGGGGAAAAACTGTTTTTT | CASSLARDRGRGEKLFF
- | TRBJ1-1 | TRBV5-1 | - | TGCGCCAGCAGCTTGGCCGGGCGGGGAGTGAACACTGAAGCTTTCTTT | CASSLAGRGVNTEAFF
- | TRBJ2-5 | TRBV18 | few | TGTGCCAGCTCACACGGACAAAAAGAGACCCAGTACTTC | CASSHGQKETQYF
- | TRBJ1-6 | TRBV25-1 | - | TGTGCCAGCAGTGAAGGCGGGCGGAATCTCGCTTTT | CASSEGGRNLAF
TRBD2 | TRBJ2-1 | TRBV3-1/TRBV3-2 | - | TGTGCCAGCAGTCACATACTAGCGGGGTACGGTAGCTCCTACAATGAGCAGTTCTTC | CASSHILAGYGSSYNEQFF
- | TRBJ1-5 | TRBV19 | - | TGTGCCAGTAGTATATCTCAGGCTAGCAATCAGCCCCAGCATTTT | CASSISQASNQPQHF
- | TRBJ2-7 | TRBV5-1 | - | TGCGCCAGCAGCCCTGGCACTAGCCGACCCTACGAGCAGTACTTC | CASSPGTSRPYEQYF
- | TRBJ2-3 | TRBV2 | - | TGTGCCAGCAGCGCGGACAGATCTTACACAGATACGCAGTATTTT | CASSADRSYTDTQYF
- | TRBJ2-7 | TRBV5-6 | - | TGTGCCAGCAGTTATATCTACGAGCAGTACTTC | CASSYIYEQYF
TRBD1 | TRBJ2-7 | TRBV7-2 | - | TGTGCCAGCAGCCCAGGGGGGACAGGGATCGCCTACGAGCAGTACTTC | CASSPGGTGIAYEQYF
- | TRBJ1-1 | TRBV5-8 | - | TGTGCCAGCAGAAGGGAGGGGAGGTCTGAAGCTTTCTTT | CASRREGRSEAFF
- | TRBJ1-5 | TRBV30 | - | TGTGCCTGGAGTGTAGGTGGAGGCAGGGGCGCGGCCCAGCATTTT | CAWSVGGGRGAAQHF
- | TRBJ2-2 | TRBV18 | - | TGTGCCAGCTCCGGACTTGCGAACACCGGGGAGCTGTTTTTT | CASSGLANTGELFF
- | TRBJ1-5 | TRBV27 | - | TGTGCCAGCAGCCGGGGCAATCAGCCCCAGCATTTT | CASSRGNQPQHF
TRBD2 | TRBJ2-7 | TRBV27 | - | TGTGCCAGCAGTCACGGGAGGGCCTACGAGCAGTACTTC | CASSHGRAYEQYF
- | TRBJ2-7 | TRBV12-3/TRBV12-4 | - | TGTGCCAGCAGTTCCTCGAGTTACGAGCAGTACTTC | CASSSSSYEQYF
- | TRBJ1-2 | TRBV5-1 | - | TGCGCTAGCAGCTTTACAGTAAACTATGGCTACACCTTC | CASSFTVNYGYTF
- | TRBJ2-3 | TRBV13 | - | TGTGCCAGCAGCTTTCGGGGGAGGAAGGATACGCAGTATTTT | CASSFRGRKDTQYF
- | TRBJ2-5 | TRBV5-5 | once | TGTGCCAGCAGCCCCACCGGGCGCGGGGAGACCCAGTACTTC | CASSPTGRGETQYF
- | TRBJ2-2 | TRBV5-1 | - | TGCGCCAGCAGCTTGGGACTTAGCGTCACCAACACCGGGGAGCTGTTTTTT | CASSLGLSVTNTGELFF
- | TRBJ1-3 | TRBV19 | - | TGTGCCAGTAGTATGAGGGCCTCTGGAAACACCATATATTTT | CASSMRASGNTIYF
- | TRBJ1-1 | TRBV5-1 | - | TGCGCCAGCAGCCCCTCGGGGGTGAACACTGAAGCTTTCTTT | CASSPSGVNTEAFF
TRBD1 | TRBJ1-1 | TRBV5-1 | - | TGCGCCAGCAGCGACGACAGGGGGCTACCTGAAGCTTTCTTT | CASSDDRGLPEAFF
TRBD2 | TRBJ2-1 | TRBV5-1 | - | TGCGCCAGCAGCCTAGTCCTAGCGGGGGGATACAATGAGCAGTTCTTC | CASSLVLAGGYNEQFF
TRBD1 | TRBJ1-5 | TRBV19 | - | TGTGCCAGTAGTGTCCAGGGGGATCAGCCCCAGCATTTT | CASSVQGDQPQHF
- | TRBJ2-3 | TRBV21-1 | - | TGTGCCAGCAGCAACGGACAGGGATCCACAGATACGCAGTATTTT | CASSNGQGSTDTQYF
- | TRBJ2-4 | TRBV29-1 | - | TGCAGCGTTGATGCCGGACTGGAAAACATTCAGTACTTC | CSVDAGLENIQYF
TRBD2 | TRBJ2-3 | TRBV7-2 | - | TGTGCCAGCAGCTCGGGACTAGCGGGGGACACAGATACGCAGTATTTT | CASSSGLAGDTDTQYF
TRBD1 | TRBJ2-7 | TRBV5-1 | - | TGCGCCAGCAGCTTGCCGGGACAGATTGCCTACGAGCAGTACTTC | CASSLPGQIAYEQYF
- | TRBJ1-6 | TRBV2 | - | TGTGCCAGTCACCGGGAACGGGTGAATTCACCCCTCCACTTT | CASHRERVNSPLHF
TRBD1 | TRBJ1-2 | TRBV7-2 | - | TGTGCCAGCAGCCCCCTGGACAGGGGCTATGGCTACACCTTC | CASSPLDRGYGYTF
- | TRBJ2-1 | TRBV19 | - | TGTGCCAGTAGTCTGGTCGGTTCTGATGAGCAGTTCTTC | CASSLVGSDEQFF
- | TRBJ2-7 | TRBV6-5 | few | TGTGCCAGCAGTTGGGCAGGGCTTAGCCCCTCCTACGAGCAGTACTTC | CASSWAGLSPSYEQYF
- | TRBJ2-2 | TRBV14 | few | TGTGCCAGCAGCGTCAGGGTCGGAACCGGGGAGCTGTTTTTT | CASSVRVGTGELFF
- | TRBJ1-1 | TRBV6-1 | - | TGTGCCAGCAGTGAAGCGCGAGGGATCACTGAAGCTTTCTTT | CASSEARGITEAFF
TRBD2 | TRBJ2-2 | TRBV10-3 | - | TGTGCCATCAGTGAGACCAGACTAGCGGGAGGGTCCGGGGAGCTGTTTTTT | CAISETRLAGGSGELFF
TRBD1 | TRBJ1-4 | TRBV28 | - | TGTGCCAGCAGTTTCGACAGGGGGCGAGAAAAACTGTTTTTT | CASSFDRGREKLFF
TRBD2 | TRBJ2-1 | TRBV4-1 | - | TGCGCCAGCAGCGCCCGGACTAGCGGGAGCAATAATGAGCAGTTCTTC | CASSARTSGSNNEQFF
TRBD1 | TRBJ1-4 | TRBV29-1 | - | TGCAGCGCCTCCGGGACAGATAATGAAAAACTGTTTTTT | CSASGTDNEKLFF
- | TRBJ1-2 | TRBV6-6 | - | TGTGCCAGCAGCCCAGAGGGAAGGCGCTATGGCTACACCTTC | CASSPEGRRYGYTF
- | TRBJ2-7 | TRBV15 | - | TGTGCCACCACTTCGGGCAGGGCCAACTACGAGCAGTACTTC | CATTSGRANYEQYF
- | TRBJ2-3 | TRBV7-3 | - | TGTGCCAGCAGCTTAGGGTCGGGTAGCACAGATACGCAGTATTTT | CASSLGSGSTDTQYF
TRBD2 | TRBJ2-1 | TRBV20-1 | - | TGCAGTGCTAGTGATAGCGGGAGAAGGCAGTTCTTC | CSASDSGRRQFF
TRBD1 | TRBJ1-4 | TRBV4-2 | - | TGTGCCAGCAGCCAAGTAACAGGGGGCGCGACTAATGAAAAACTGTTTTTT | CASSQVTGGATNEKLFF
- | TRBJ1-3 | TRBV19 | once | TGTGCCAGTACAGGGCAGAGGGGACTCTCTGGAAACACCATATATTTT | CASTGQRGLSGNTIYF